These T cell receptor beta chains were read from a single sample in a study of chemoradiotherapy in HPV16-positive cancers. The table came from immunoSEQ multiplex PCR; TCRdb's copy has only in-frame clones and leaves some out. This sample has roughly 34,000 clones, with around 80% found just once. The specimen was blood, collected from a patient who underwent chemoradiotherapy. These receptors were collected from a human donor with HPV-associated anogenital cancer. CDR3s include the opening cysteine and the closing phenylalanine or tryptophan. The order of the fields is D gene, J gene, V gene, CDR3 DNA, CDR3 protein. A D gene is named only where the DNA matches it firmly.

. TRBJ2-1 TRBV5-6 TGTGCCAGCAGCTTGGGGCGGCTAGCTGTTGAGCAGTTCTTC CASSLGRLAVEQFF
TRBD1 TRBJ1-1 TRBV10-1 TGCGCCAGCAGTGTGTCGGCAGGGGGTCTCCCTGAAGCTTTCTTT CASSVSAGGLPEAFF
TRBD1 TRBJ1-4 TRBV5-6 TGTGCCAGCAGCCAGTTCACAGGGGGACGAGTGGGGGCTAATGAAAAACTGTTTTTT CASSQFTGGRVGANEKLFF
. TRBJ1-2 TRBV18 TGTGCCAGCTCACCACAGAGAGGATGGAATCGAGCTGGCTACACCTTC CASSPQRGWNRAGYTF
. TRBJ2-3 TRBV9 TGTGCCAGCAGCGCCAAACCACAGGGCACAGATACGCAGTATTTT CASSAKPQGTDTQYF
. TRBJ2-5 TRBV7-2 TGTGCCAGCAGCTTAGTGTTCGCAGAGACCCAGTACTTC CASSLVFAETQYF
TRBD1 TRBJ2-5 TRBV19 TGTGCCAGTAGTTCCGGGACAGGAGAAGAGACCCAGTACTTC CASSSGTGEETQYF
. TRBJ2-1 TRBV19 TGTGCCAGTACCCTTCAGGGTTCCTACAATGAGCAGTTCTTC CASTLQGSYNEQFF
. TRBJ2-7 TRBV19 TGTGCCAGTAGTAAACTTCCAAATTACGAGCAGTACTTC CASSKLPNYEQYF
TRBD1 TRBJ1-2 TRBV30 TGTGCCTGGAGGCCCGGGACAGGGGCCCGTGGCTACACCTTC CAWRPGTGARGYTF
TRBD1 TRBJ1-1 TRBV6-5 TGTGCCAGTTCACAGGGGAGTAGCACTGAAGCTTTCTTT CASSQGSSTEAFF
. TRBJ2-1 TRBV28 TGTGCCAGCAGTTTGGCGAGGGGTGAGCAGTTCTTC CASSLARGEQFF
. TRBJ2-3 TRBV5-1 TGCGCCAGCACGGATTCGACTAGGGCCGATACGCAGTATTTT CASTDSTRADTQYF
. TRBJ2-2 TRBV18 TGTGCCAGCTCACCGTCCAGGGCACTAGGGACCGGGGAGCTGTTTTTT CASSPSRALGTGELFF
. TRBJ1-1 TRBV19 TGTGCCAGTACCATCGGGCTGGGGAACACTGAAGCTTTCTTT CASTIGLGNTEAFF
. TRBJ2-1 TRBV6-5 TGTGCCAGCAGTTACGGGTCGGCCCCCTACAATGAGCAGTTCTTC CASSYGSAPYNEQFF
. TRBJ1-2 TRBV21-1 TGTGCCAGCCTAAGGATCACGTTACACTGCGATGGCTACACCTTC CASLRITLHCDGYTF
. TRBJ2-1 TRBV29-1 TGCAGCGTTCCTTCTACAGGGATGGCGATAGGCAATGAGCAGTTCTTC CSVPSTGMAIGNEQFF
. TRBJ2-2 TRBV6-5 TGTGCCACTCGGGTCGGCACCGGGGAGCTGTTTTTT CATRVGTGELFF